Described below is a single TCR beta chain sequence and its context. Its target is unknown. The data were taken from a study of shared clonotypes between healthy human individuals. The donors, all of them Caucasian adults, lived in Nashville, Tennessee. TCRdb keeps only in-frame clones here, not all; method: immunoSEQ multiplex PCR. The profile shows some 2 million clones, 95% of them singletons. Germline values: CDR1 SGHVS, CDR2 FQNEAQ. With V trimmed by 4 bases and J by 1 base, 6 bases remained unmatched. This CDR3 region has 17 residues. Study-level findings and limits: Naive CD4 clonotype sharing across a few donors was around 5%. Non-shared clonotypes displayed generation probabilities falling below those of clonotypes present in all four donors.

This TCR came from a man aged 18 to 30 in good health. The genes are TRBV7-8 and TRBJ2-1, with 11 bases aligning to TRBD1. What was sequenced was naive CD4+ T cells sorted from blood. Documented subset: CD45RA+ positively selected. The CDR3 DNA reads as TGTGCCAGCAGCTGGAGGACAGGGGGCATGTCCTACAATGAGCAGTTCTTC. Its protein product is CASSWRTGGMSYNEQFF. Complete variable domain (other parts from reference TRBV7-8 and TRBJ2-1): GAGVSQSPRYKVAKRGQDVALRCDPISGHVSLFWYQQALGQGPEFLTYFQNEAQLDKSGLPSDRFFAERPEGSVSTLKIQRTQQEDSAVYLCASSWRTGGMSYNEQFFGPGTRLTVL.